A single sample is the source of the 27 T cell receptor beta chains below, sequenced in a study of vaccination effects on CD4 cells after COVID-19. The protocol was immunoSEQ multiplex PCR, while the TCRdb copy is restricted to in-frame clones and leaves out a portion. This sample has tens of thousands of clones, with 60% to 80% found just once. Their antigen targets remain unknown. Following a roughly 11-day culture, CD4+ T cells were purified. Sequencing used CD4+ T cells from PBMCs cultured without peptide, obtained before COVID-19 vaccination. All receptors come from a human donor who received a COVID-19 vaccine.

This clone showed up just a few times. The chain joins TRBV10-1 to TRBJ2-2; possibly TRBD1 for D (5 bases). This CDR3 comprises 16 residues. V gave up 2 bases and J gave up 1 base, with 11 bases separating them. Looked up from germline, CDR1 is WNHNN and CDR2 is SYGVQD (reference sequence). The chain's CDR3 is CASSEAVTGNTGELFF. The CDR3 bases are TGCGCCAGCAGTGAGGCCGTAACAGGGAACACCGGGGAGCTGTTTTTT.

V is TRBV2 and J is TRBJ2-7, with D perhaps assigned TRBD1 or TRBD2 (5 bases each). The germline V gene encodes CDR1 SNHLY and CDR2 FYNNEI. V was shortened by 6 bases and J by 9 bases, with 15 bases between the two germline ends. The CDR3 sequence is 12 residues long. The CDR3 is CASRAGARRQYV. The CDR3 bases are TGTGCCAGCAGGGCCGGGGCACGGAGGCAGTACGTC.

V is TRBV6-5 and J is TRBJ1-1; D gene uncertain. In germline, CDR1 is MNHEY, CDR2 SVGAGI. The V and J ends lost 6 bases and 6 bases respectively, with 17 bases between them. There are 14 residues in the CDR3. For the CDR3, the DNA is TGTGCCAGCAGCTTAACGGGGTATAGGGCTGAAGCTTTCTTT. This codes for CASSLTGYRAEAFF.

J is TRBJ1-4 and V is TRBV5-1; no firm D call. This CDR3 is 13 amino acids long. V lost 0 bases and J 10 bases, leaving 10 bases between the germline ends. Per germline, CDR1 SGHRS and CDR2 YFSETQ. In nucleotides, the CDR3 is TGCGCCAGCAGCTTGGGGGTCTCGGGAAAACTGTTTTTT. Residues: CASSLGVSGKLFF.

The chain couples TRBV2 to TRBJ2-6; tentatively, D is TRBD1 or TRBD2 (6 bases each). This CDR3 is 15 amino acids long. In germline, CDR1 is SNHLY, CDR2 FYNNEI. Trimming took off 6 bases at V and 1 base at J, with 10 bases between the two ends. The DNA of the CDR3 is TGTGCCAGCAGATGGGGGGCATCTGGGGCCAACGTCCTGACTTTC. Translated, it gives CASRWGASGANVLTF.

The chain uses TRBV20-1 and TRBJ2-7; no reliable D call. Germline-derived CDR1 and CDR2 are DFQATT and SNEGSKA (reference sequence). The CDR3 totals 11 residues. Trimming shortened V by 1 base and J by 4 bases, and 5 bases separated the two germline ends. The CDR3 DNA reads as TGCAGTGCTAGAGTACGGTACGAGCAGTACGTC. Protein product: CSARVRYEQYV.

This sequence joins TRBV2 and TRBJ2-3; D might be TRBD1 or TRBD2, each matching 6 bases. Germline CDR1 is SNHLY and CDR2 is FYNNEI. The V and J ends lost 7 bases and 5 bases respectively, with 22 bases between them. The CDR3 length is 16 residues. The chain's CDR3 is CASTLGRTGAGDTQYF. CDR3 nucleotides: TGTGCCAGCACCTTAGGGCGGACGGGGGCGGGAGATACGCAGTATTTT.

V is TRBV9 and J is TRBJ2-3; D call uncertain. CDR3 size: 14 residues. Germline CDR1 SGDLS, CDR2 YYNGEE. With 0 bases removed from V and 0 bases from J, the gap between germline ends came to 5 bases. Here the CDR3 reads CASSVDLSTDTQYF. Here the CDR3 DNA reads TGTGCCAGCAGCGTAGACCTCAGCACAGATACGCAGTATTTT.

The chain recombines TRBV9 with TRBJ2-3; a weak D match, TRBD2 (6 bases). The CDR3 is 17 amino acids. Germline lookup yields CDR1 SGDLS and CDR2 YYNGEE. V was trimmed by 0 bases and J by 2 bases, leaving 16 bases between them. CDR3 sequence: CASSVGVGGVNTDTQYF. The CDR3 coding sequence is TGTGCCAGCAGCGTAGGGGTAGGCGGGGTGAACACAGATACGCAGTATTTT.

This chain connects TRBV24-1 to TRBJ2-3, with TRBD2 matching 7 bases. The germline V gene has CDR1 KGHDR and CDR2 SFDVKD. The CDR3 covers 16 residues. After removal of 3 bases from V and 2 bases from J, the junction contained 7 bases not matched to a gene. CDR3 DNA sequence: TGTGCCACCAGTGATCGGACTAGAGCCTCCACAGATACGCAGTATTTT. Protein: CATSDRTRASTDTQYF.

This chain links TRBV15 with TRBJ1-2; D remains ambiguous. Deletions cut 3 bases from V and 4 bases from J, with 12 bases between. Germline values: CDR1 LNHNV, CDR2 YYDKDF (reference sequence). The CDR3 is 14 residues long. The DNA for the CDR3 is TGTGCCACCAGCAGGGGCAGTCTCGTCTATGGCTACACCTTC. It translates to CATSRGSLVYGYTF.

A single count supports this clone. The chain employs TRBV3-1 (or the pseudogene TRBV3-2) and TRBJ2-1, with 8 bases that match TRBD2. Per germline, CDR1 LGHDT and CDR2 YNNKEL (reference sequence). The CDR3 spans 14 residues. The trim removed 4 bases at V and 10 bases at J, leaving 9 bases unmatched. The CDR3 DNA reads as TGTGCCAGCAGCCCAGCGCGGGGGGCGGTCGAGCAGTTCTTC. As protein: CASSPARGAVEQFF.

This rearrangement joins TRBV18 to TRBJ2-5; TRBD2 matches 9 bases. Germline-derived CDR1 and CDR2 are KGHSH and LQKENI. There are 15 residues in the CDR3. J lost 2 bases, V lost 1 base, and 2 bases had no gene match. The DNA for the CDR3 is TGTGCCAGCTCACCACTAGCGGGGGCACAAGAGACCCAGTACTTC. This sequence encodes CASSPLAGAQETQYF.

This chain joins TRBV5-8 and TRBJ2-3; TRBD1 matches 10 bases. V shed 4 bases, J shed 6 bases, and the junction held 8 bases outside the gene matches. Germline V gene lookup returns CDR1 SGHTS and CDR2 YDEGEE. CDR3 length: 15 amino acids. The CDR3 loop is CASSRRQGALDTQYF. In DNA, the CDR3 is TGTGCCAGCAGCCGGAGACAGGGGGCTCTGGATACGCAGTATTTT. Filled out from reference TRBV5-8 and TRBJ2-3, the complete variable domain reads EAGVTQSPTHLIKTRGQQATLRCSPISGHTSVYWYQQALGLGLQFLLWYDEGEERNRGNFPPRFSGRQFPNYSSELNVNALELEDSALYLCASSRRQGALDTQYFGPGTRLTVL.

This clone is a singleton in its sample. CDR3 sequence: CASSAGTIELGNQPQHF. For the CDR3, the DNA is TGTGCCAGTAGTGCCGGGACGATAGAGCTGGGCAATCAGCCCCAGCATTTT. The rearrangement uses TRBV19 and TRBJ1-5, with D perhaps matching TRBD1 (5 bases). This CDR3 region has 17 residues. CDR1 is LNHDA, CDR2 SQIVND, per germline (reference sequence). Deletions cut 5 bases from V and 2 bases from J, with 19 bases between.

This chain uses TRBV3-1 (or the pseudogene TRBV3-2) with TRBJ2-2; no firm D call. From germline, CDR1 is LGHDT and CDR2 YNNKEL (reference sequence). Trimming stripped 0 bases from V and 0 bases from J, with 14 bases between. The CDR3 contains 18 residues. The CDR3, as DNA: TGTGCCAGCAGCCAAGATTGGATCCTGCACGCGAACACCGGGGAGCTGTTTTTT. Translating gives CASSQDWILHANTGELFF.

The chain combines TRBV2 with TRBJ1-3; weak D call: TRBD1 (5 bases). Per the germline V gene, CDR1 is SNHLY and CDR2 is FYNNEI. The V gene lost 2 bases and the J gene lost 0 bases, with 11 bases spanning the gap. There are 16 residues in the CDR3. The CDR3 region has the DNA TGTGCCAGCAGTGAACAGGCGGGGGGCTCTGGAAACACCATATATTTT. Its translation is CASSEQAGGSGNTIYF.

This CDR3 reads CASSPVGLGADTQYF. For the CDR3, the DNA is TGCGCCAGCAGCCCCGTGGGACTAGGTGCAGATACGCAGTATTTT. The V gene is TRBV5-1, the J gene TRBJ2-3, with 8 bases identical to TRBD2. CDR1 is SGHRS, CDR2 YFSETQ, per germline. This CDR3 is built from 15 residues. Trimming took 4 bases from V and 4 from J; bases not matched to a gene: 8.

CDR3 nucleotides: TGCGCCAGCAGAGCAGGGGCGGCTGGCTACACCTTC. Its translation: CASRAGAAGYTF. The genes are TRBV10-2 and TRBJ1-2, with a weak D call TRBD1 (6 bases). V lost 6 bases, J lost 7 bases, and 12 bases lay in between. This CDR3 has 12 residues. Germline CDR1 WSHSY, CDR2 SAAADI.

The genes are TRBV5-5 and TRBJ2-7; D might be TRBD1 (6 bases). The germline CDR1 and CDR2 sequences are SGHKS and YYEKEE (reference sequence). V lost 2 bases and J 2 bases, leaving 14 bases between the germline ends. This CDR3 has 15 residues. Written as DNA, the CDR3 is TGTGCCAGCAGCTTTAACAGGGCCTCGGCCTACGAGCAGTACGTC. Amino acid sequence: CASSFNRASAYEQYV.

The V call is TRBV5-1, the J call TRBJ2-1; perhaps TRBD2 as D (6 bases). The CDR3 length is 14 residues. The germline V and J ends were trimmed by 4 bases and 8 bases, with 16 bases remaining between them. The germline CDR1 and CDR2 sequences are SGHRS and YFSETQ. CDR3 sequence: CASSPRTGGDEQFF. The CDR3, as DNA: TGCGCCAGCAGCCCCCGGACTGGAGGGGATGAGCAGTTCTTC.

This chain joins TRBV6-5 and TRBJ2-2, with 7 bases identical to TRBD1. The CDR3 consists of 13 residues. Trimming removed 8 bases from V and 6 bases from J; junction bases left unmatched: 6. Per germline, CDR1 MNHEY and CDR2 SVGAGI. CDR3 nucleotide sequence: TGTGCCAGCGAAAACAGGGGAGCCGGGGAGCTGTTTTTT. This encodes CASENRGAGELFF.

The chain recombines TRBV5-1 with TRBJ2-1, with 8 bases fitting TRBD1. The length of the CDR3 is 17 residues. Trimming cost V 0 bases and J 1 base; bases outside gene matches: 6. Germline CDR1 and CDR2: SGHRS and YFSETQ. The CDR3, as DNA: TGCGCCAGCAGCTTGGGGCCCACAGGGGGATCCTACAATGAGCAGTTCTTC. Amino acid sequence: CASSLGPTGGSYNEQFF.

This clone has just a few counts. The chain combines TRBV5-4 with TRBJ1-6; 7 positions match TRBD1. J gave up 0 bases and V 2 bases, and 5 bases lay outside the gene matches. Germline lookup yields CDR1 SGHNT and CDR2 YYREEE (reference sequence). The CDR3 has 17 residues. The CDR3 loop is CASSFSRGSSYNSPLHF. The CDR3 region has the DNA TGTGCCAGCAGCTTTAGCAGGGGGAGCTCCTATAATTCACCCCTCCACTTT.

The chain couples TRBV4-1 to TRBJ1-2, with 8 bases aligning to TRBD1. CDR1 MGHRA and CDR2 YSYEKL come from the germline V gene. The CDR3 is made up of 16 amino acids. V shed 3 bases and J 4 bases; nucleotides not matched to a gene: 10. CDR3: CASSHFSGQESYGYTF. In DNA form, the CDR3 reads TGCGCCAGCAGCCACTTTTCGGGACAGGAAAGCTATGGCTACACCTTC.

This chain uses TRBV4-3 with TRBJ2-1, with D tentatively TRBD2 (5 bases). Germline V gives CDR1 LGHNA, CDR2 YSLEER. The CDR3 is made up of 15 amino acids. Deletions cut 1 base from V and 0 bases from J, with 7 bases between. CDR3 bases: TGCGCCAGCAGCCAAGCGGGGAGCTCCTACAATGAGCAGTTCTTC. It encodes CASSQAGSSYNEQFF.

This clone was detected only once. The chain uses TRBV2 and TRBJ1-3; weak D call: TRBD1 (5 bases). This CDR3 has 13 amino acids. The V gene lost 9 bases and the J gene lost 4 bases, with 13 bases spanning the gap. From germline, CDR1 is SNHLY and CDR2 FYNNEI. CDR3 DNA: TGTGCCAGAGGGACTGTGGGAGGAAACACCATATATTTT. It specifies CARGTVGGNTIYF.